The rows below give T cell receptor beta chains drawn from one sample of a study of blood T cell repertoires in COVID-19. Method: immunoSEQ multiplex PCR; TCRdb's copy keeps in-frame clones and lacks some. Here the sample spans around 150,000 clones, roughly 88% being singletons. Source material: PBMCs or T cells enriched from blood (not recorded which). The source of these receptors is a woman in her sixties who had recovered from COVID-19. Both conserved end residues are part of each CDR3. Fields, in order: D gene, V gene, clone size, J gene, CDR3 DNA, CDR3 protein. D genes are given only for firm matches. The size of a clone is reported for some rows only, either as once, few or many, or as a class for expanded clones.

d_call: .; v_call: TRBV28; clone_size: .; j_call: TRBJ1-3; cdr3_nt: TGTGCCAGCCTTAACTGGTCTGGAAACACCATATATTTT; cdr3_aa: CASLNWSGNTIYF
d_call: .; v_call: TRBV9; clone_size: few; j_call: TRBJ1-1; cdr3_nt: TGTGCCAGCAGCGGACCAGACAGTGTAGTACCTGAAGCTTTCTTT; cdr3_aa: CASSGPDSVVPEAFF
d_call: .; v_call: TRBV2; clone_size: .; j_call: TRBJ1-6; cdr3_nt: TGTGCCAGCAGTGACCAGGGGTTCGGTTCACCCCTCCACTTT; cdr3_aa: CASSDQGFGSPLHF
d_call: TRBD2; v_call: TRBV27; clone_size: .; j_call: TRBJ2-1; cdr3_nt: TGTGCCAGCAGGCGTAGCGGGAGATATAGAAACAATGAGCAGTTCTTC; cdr3_aa: CASRRSGRYRNNEQFF
d_call: .; v_call: TRBV6-1; clone_size: .; j_call: TRBJ2-1; cdr3_nt: TGTGCCAGCAGTGAACAGGGTAAATGGCAGTTCTTC; cdr3_aa: CASSEQGKWQFF
d_call: .; v_call: TRBV28; clone_size: .; j_call: TRBJ1-6; cdr3_nt: TGTGCCAGCAGTTTATCCCAGTATAATTCACCCCTCCACTTT; cdr3_aa: CASSLSQYNSPLHF
d_call: .; v_call: TRBV5-1; clone_size: .; j_call: TRBJ1-3; cdr3_nt: TGCGCCAGCAGCCTCAATTCAGGGCTCTCTGGAAACACCATATATTTT; cdr3_aa: CASSLNSGLSGNTIYF
d_call: TRBD1; v_call: TRBV5-8; clone_size: few; j_call: TRBJ1-6; cdr3_nt: TGTGCCAGCAGCTTGGGGGACAGGGGGCGAATTTCACCCCTCCACTTT; cdr3_aa: CASSLGDRGRISPLHF
d_call: .; v_call: TRBV7-8; clone_size: .; j_call: TRBJ2-7; cdr3_nt: TGTGCCAGCAGTACAGGTTCCTTTTCCTACGAGCAGTACTTC; cdr3_aa: CASSTGSFSYEQYF
d_call: TRBD1; v_call: TRBV24-1; clone_size: .; j_call: TRBJ2-7; cdr3_nt: TGTGCCACCAGTGGCGCCTCCGGGACAGACTCCTACGAGCAGTACTTC; cdr3_aa: CATSGASGTDSYEQYF
d_call: .; v_call: TRBV21-1; clone_size: .; j_call: TRBJ2-7; cdr3_nt: TGTGCCAGCCACTACACATCCCACAAACTAAAATCCTACGAGCAGTACTTC; cdr3_aa: CASHYTSHKLKSYEQYF
d_call: .; v_call: TRBV4-2; clone_size: .; j_call: TRBJ1-2; cdr3_nt: TGTGCCAGCAGCCAAGTTGGGCAGGGGCCTGAAGGCTACACCTTC; cdr3_aa: CASSQVGQGPEGYTF
d_call: TRBD1; v_call: TRBV7-9; clone_size: .; j_call: TRBJ2-6; cdr3_nt: TGTGCCAGCAGCTTAGGCAAGACAGGGAGAGGGGCCAACGTCCTGACTTTC; cdr3_aa: CASSLGKTGRGANVLTF
d_call: TRBD2; v_call: TRBV5-1; clone_size: .; j_call: TRBJ2-1; cdr3_nt: TGCGCCAGCAGCCTAGCGGGACACCCTACCAATGAGCAGTTCTTC; cdr3_aa: CASSLAGHPTNEQFF
d_call: .; v_call: TRBV6-2/TRBV6-3; clone_size: .; j_call: TRBJ1-2; cdr3_nt: TGTGCCAGCAGTTTTTTTGGCCTTAACTATGGCTACACCTTC; cdr3_aa: CASSFFGLNYGYTF
d_call: .; v_call: TRBV11-2; clone_size: .; j_call: TRBJ2-7; cdr3_nt: TGTGCCAGCAGCTTAGCTTCCGGGATCGAGCAGTACTTC; cdr3_aa: CASSLASGIEQYF
d_call: .; v_call: TRBV4-2; clone_size: .; j_call: TRBJ2-7; cdr3_nt: TGTGCCAGCAGCGCCGGACAGCTTTACGAGCAGTACTTC; cdr3_aa: CASSAGQLYEQYF
d_call: .; v_call: TRBV19; clone_size: .; j_call: TRBJ2-1; cdr3_nt: TGTGCCAGTAGGGACTCTGTTGCCTACAATGAGCAGTTCTTC; cdr3_aa: CASRDSVAYNEQFF
d_call: .; v_call: TRBV30; clone_size: .; j_call: TRBJ2-5; cdr3_nt: TGTGCCTGGAGTTTAGCCTCGTCAGAGACCCAGTACTTC; cdr3_aa: CAWSLASSETQYF
d_call: TRBD2; v_call: TRBV2; clone_size: .; j_call: TRBJ2-3; cdr3_nt: TGTGCCAGCAGACAGGGACTAGCGGGGGGAGATACGCAGTATTTT; cdr3_aa: CASRQGLAGGDTQYF
d_call: .; v_call: TRBV29-1; clone_size: .; j_call: TRBJ1-1; cdr3_nt: TGCAGCGCCATGGTCAGGGAAGCTTTCTTT; cdr3_aa: CSAMVREAFF
d_call: .; v_call: TRBV6-5; clone_size: .; j_call: TRBJ1-2; cdr3_nt: TGTGCCAGCAGCTCTCTCACAGGGAGAGGAGGCTACACCTTC; cdr3_aa: CASSSLTGRGGYTF
d_call: TRBD1; v_call: TRBV5-1; clone_size: .; j_call: TRBJ2-2; cdr3_nt: TGCGCCAGCAGCTTGGAATACAGGGGAACCGGGGAGCTGTTTTTT; cdr3_aa: CASSLEYRGTGELFF
d_call: .; v_call: TRBV15; clone_size: .; j_call: TRBJ2-1; cdr3_nt: TGTGCCACCAGCAGAGATCCAGGGGCTGGCAATGAGCAGTTCTTC; cdr3_aa: CATSRDPGAGNEQFF
d_call: .; v_call: TRBV6-1; clone_size: .; j_call: TRBJ1-5; cdr3_nt: TGTGCCAGCAGTGAAAGATTTCCTACCAATCAGCCCCAGCATTTT; cdr3_aa: CASSERFPTNQPQHF
d_call: TRBD1; v_call: TRBV5-1; clone_size: .; j_call: TRBJ1-1; cdr3_nt: TGCGCCAGCAGGCAGGACAGGGTGGGGGCTGAAGCTTTCTTT; cdr3_aa: CASRQDRVGAEAFF
d_call: TRBD1; v_call: TRBV18; clone_size: few; j_call: TRBJ1-4; cdr3_nt: TGTGCCAGCTCACCCGCGGACAGGGGGTTGGCTAATGAAAAACTGTTTTTT; cdr3_aa: CASSPADRGLANEKLFF
d_call: .; v_call: TRBV4-1; clone_size: .; j_call: TRBJ1-1; cdr3_nt: TGCGCCAGCAGCCAAGATGAGGTTGGCGTGAACACTGAAGCTTTCTTT; cdr3_aa: CASSQDEVGVNTEAFF
d_call: TRBD2; v_call: TRBV5-1; clone_size: .; j_call: TRBJ2-3; cdr3_nt: TGCGCCAGCAGCGCGGGACTAGCGGGGGGGGATACGCAGTATTTT; cdr3_aa: CASSAGLAGGDTQYF
d_call: .; v_call: TRBV10-3; clone_size: .; j_call: TRBJ1-2; cdr3_nt: TGTGCCATCAGTGGAGACAGCCCTAACTATGGCTACACCTTC; cdr3_aa: CAISGDSPNYGYTF
d_call: TRBD1; v_call: TRBV5-4; clone_size: .; j_call: TRBJ2-7; cdr3_nt: TGTGCCGGACAATCCGGGACAGCCAACTACGAGCAGTACTTC; cdr3_aa: CAGQSGTANYEQYF
d_call: .; v_call: TRBV2; clone_size: .; j_call: TRBJ1-2; cdr3_nt: TGTGCCAGCAGTGAAGCGCGGCTGAACTATGGCTACACCTTC; cdr3_aa: CASSEARLNYGYTF
d_call: TRBD1; v_call: TRBV10-3; clone_size: .; j_call: TRBJ2-7; cdr3_nt: TGTGCCACCAACCGGGACAGGAATTCCTACGAGCAGTACTTC; cdr3_aa: CATNRDRNSYEQYF
d_call: .; v_call: TRBV28; clone_size: .; j_call: TRBJ2-2; cdr3_nt: TGTGCCAGCAGTTTAATGCGAAACACCGGGGAGCTGTTTTTT; cdr3_aa: CASSLMRNTGELFF
d_call: .; v_call: TRBV7-2; clone_size: .; j_call: TRBJ2-7; cdr3_nt: TGTGCCAGCAGCTTATACAAGTCCTCCTACGAGCAGTACTTC; cdr3_aa: CASSLYKSSYEQYF
d_call: .; v_call: TRBV7-8; clone_size: .; j_call: TRBJ2-5; cdr3_nt: TGTGCCAGCAGCTTAGGCCGGGGGACAGAGTACCAAGAGACCCAGTACTTC; cdr3_aa: CASSLGRGTEYQETQYF
d_call: .; v_call: TRBV6-4; clone_size: .; j_call: TRBJ2-1; cdr3_nt: TGTGCCAGCTCCCGGACTCTGTACAATGAGCAGTTCTTC; cdr3_aa: CASSRTLYNEQFF
d_call: .; v_call: TRBV3-1/TRBV3-2; clone_size: .; j_call: TRBJ2-1; cdr3_nt: TGTGCCAGCAGCCGAGGGACTGACAATGAGCAGTTCTTC; cdr3_aa: CASSRGTDNEQFF
d_call: .; v_call: TRBV5-1; clone_size: few; j_call: TRBJ1-2; cdr3_nt: TGCGCCAGCAGCCCGGACATCTATGGCTACACCTTC; cdr3_aa: CASSPDIYGYTF
d_call: .; v_call: TRBV6-5; clone_size: .; j_call: TRBJ1-1; cdr3_nt: TGTGCCAGCAGTTTGGGGAGGAGGAACACTGAAGCTTTCTTT; cdr3_aa: CASSLGRRNTEAFF
d_call: TRBD1; v_call: TRBV5-5; clone_size: .; j_call: TRBJ1-1; cdr3_nt: TGTGCCAGCAGGTCTCAGGGGGCTTTGAACACTGAAGCTTTCTTT; cdr3_aa: CASRSQGALNTEAFF
d_call: .; v_call: TRBV5-1; clone_size: .; j_call: TRBJ1-5; cdr3_nt: TGCGCCAGCAGCCCGGGCGCAGGGCGTGGGCAGCCCCAGCATTTT; cdr3_aa: CASSPGAGRGQPQHF
d_call: .; v_call: TRBV5-6; clone_size: few; j_call: TRBJ1-3; cdr3_nt: TGTGCCAGCAGCTTGGATCGAGGGCGCCTCTCTGGAAACACCATATATTTT; cdr3_aa: CASSLDRGRLSGNTIYF
d_call: .; v_call: TRBV4-1; clone_size: .; j_call: TRBJ1-1; cdr3_nt: TGCGCCAGCAGCCTATGGGGGGAGGACACTGAAGCTTTCTTT; cdr3_aa: CASSLWGEDTEAFF
d_call: .; v_call: TRBV25-1; clone_size: .; j_call: TRBJ1-1; cdr3_nt: TGTGCCAGCAGTTCGACAGGAAGGACTGAAGCTTTCTTT; cdr3_aa: CASSSTGRTEAFF